What follows are 23 T cell receptor beta chains derived from one specimen sequenced in a study of T cells in women clearing cervical HPV infection. Clones were sequenced by immunoSEQ multiplex PCR, and TCRdb holds only the in-frame ones, with some missing. The table for this sample gives 31,000 or so clones. The sequenced sample consisted of blood buffy coat. These receptors originate from a woman aged 18 to 75 with a cervical HPV16 infection that either progressed to CIN3+ or cleared (not recorded which).

As for this clone: The read ends 3 residues shy of where the CDR3 ends; the end is completed using the germline J gene. The V call is TRBV3-1 (or the pseudogene TRBV3-2), the J call TRBJ1-6; D uncertain. Trimming took off 0 bases at V and 8 bases at J, with 20 bases between the two ends. Germline V gives CDR1 LGHDT, CDR2 YNNKEL (reference sequence). This CDR3 comprises 18 residues. CDR3 bases read: TGTGCCAGCAGCCAAGATAGGGCCGCGTCTCACAAGCATTCACCC. This codes for CASSQDRAASHKHSP. The CDR3 reads in full as CASSQDRAASHKHSPLHF.

Comment on this clone: Read data end 3 residues before the CDR3 end; the end is taken from the germline J gene. The V gene is TRBV7-3, the J gene TRBJ2-2; 9 bases align to TRBD1. The CDR3 consists of 18 residues. Germline trimming cut 5 bases from V and 6 bases from J; bases unmatched to any gene: 16. CDR1 SGHTA and CDR2 FQGTGA come from the germline V gene. The DNA read from the CDR3 is TGTGCCAGCAGCATTCGGACAGGGGCAACCCTCCCCTCCGGGGAG. Translation gives CASSIRTGATLPSGE. The entire CDR3 protein reads CASSIRTGATLPSGELFF.

Regarding this clone: The DNA ends 3 residues before the CDR3 does, and the rest of the CDR3 is filled in from the germline J gene. V is TRBV12-3 or TRBV12-4 and J is TRBJ2-1, with D possibly TRBD1 on 5 matching bases. The CDR3 sequence is 15 residues long. V gave up 3 bases and J gave up 9 bases, with 18 bases separating them. The covered CDR3 bases are TGTGCCAGCAGTTTCTATCGGCCAGGGTTGGTTGAG. This sequence encodes CASSFYRPGLVE. The full-length CDR3 reads as CASSFYRPGLVEQFF.

As concerns this clone: The CDR3 extends 3 residues past the end of the read, so its final part is completed from the germline J gene. This sequence joins TRBV6-2 or TRBV6-3 and TRBJ1-2; 9 bases map to TRBD1. J lost 6 bases, V lost 6 bases, and 5 bases had no gene match. The CDR3 sequence is 13 residues long. Germline V CDR1 and CDR2: MNHEY, SVGEGT. Incomplete CDR3 DNA: TGTGCCAGCAGGAGGACAGGGGCAGATGGC. It encodes CASRRTGADG. The whole CDR3 reads CASRRTGADGYTF.

Points on this clone: Read sequence stops 3 residues before the CDR3 end, and the germline J gene provides the missing end. The V and J genes are TRBV7-2 and TRBJ2-1; D not resolved. The germline V and J ends were trimmed by 1 base and 8 bases, with 9 bases remaining between them. Germline CDR1 SGHTA, CDR2 FQGNSA. CDR3 length: 13 amino acids. CDR3 sequence: CASSLDYRDEQFF. The part of the CDR3 DNA that was read is TGTGCCAGCAGCTTAGACTATCGGGATGAG.

Turning to this clone: The read terminates 3 residues before the CDR3 end, so the remaining end is supplied by the germline J gene. This chain joins TRBV30 and TRBJ2-3; 7 nucleotides match TRBD1. Per the germline V gene, CDR1 is GTSNPN and CDR2 is SVGIG (reference sequence). This CDR3 comprises 14 residues. V shed 1 base, J shed 3 bases, and the junction held 4 bases outside the gene matches. CDR3 sequence: CAWSDRGRTDTQYF. Partial CDR3 DNA: TGTGCCTGGAGTGACAGGGGTAGGACAGATACG. The complete variable domain, with remaining parts taken from reference TRBV30 and TRBJ2-3, reads SQTIHQWPATLVQPVGSPLSLECTVEGTSNPNLYWYRQAAGRGLQLLFYSVGIGQISSEVPQNLSASRPQDRQFILSSKKLLLSDSGFYLCAWSDRGRTDTQYFGPGTRLTVL.

As for this clone: The read terminates 3 residues before the CDR3 end, so the remaining end is supplied by the germline J gene. The V and J genes are TRBV7-2 and TRBJ1-5; 7 nucleotides align to TRBD1. The J segment lost 3 bases and the V segment lost 5 bases, leaving 7 bases of the junction unmatched. The germline gives CDR1 SGHTA, CDR2 FQGNSA. This CDR3 has 15 residues. CDR3 bases read: TGTGCCAGCAGCCCTCAGACAGGGATCAATCAGCCC. Protein: CASSPQTGINQP. The full CDR3 protein is CASSPQTGINQPQHF.

In regard to this clone: With the read ending 3 residues before the CDR3 end, the germline J gene is used to fill in that end. The chain employs TRBV28 and TRBJ2-3; 12 bases align to TRBD2. V lost 5 bases, J lost 3 bases, and 15 bases stayed unmatched. Germline V gene sequence: CDR1 MDHEN, CDR2 SYDVKM. This CDR3 region has 19 residues. The DNA read from the CDR3 is TGTGCCAGCAGTCTACTATGGAGGACTAGCGGGAACGGAACAGATACG. Translated, it gives CASSLLWRTSGNGTDT. The entire CDR3 protein is CASSLLWRTSGNGTDTQYF.

To note about this clone: The read finishes 3 residues shy of the CDR3 end, and the germline J gene is used to complete it. This chain uses TRBV6-2 or TRBV6-3 with TRBJ2-1; 8 bases are a match to TRBD2. Germline V gives CDR1 MNHEY, CDR2 SVGEGT. V was clipped by 6 bases and J by 6 bases; unmatched bases: 13. There are 16 residues in the CDR3. The part of the CDR3 DNA that was read is TGTGCCAGCAGACCCCTCAGCGGGGGACTTGCCAATGAG. Translation gives CASRPLSGGLANE. The entire CDR3 reads CASRPLSGGLANEQFF.

As concerns this clone: Read sequence stops 3 residues before the CDR3 end, and the germline J gene provides the missing end. The chain recombines TRBV19 with TRBJ1-5, with 11 bases lining up with TRBD1. The CDR3 sequence is 15 residues long. V was pared by 5 bases and J by 6 bases, with 6 bases of the junction left unmatched. The germline gives CDR1 LNHDA, CDR2 SQIVND (reference sequence). CDR3 in amino acids: CASSPDRGLGQPQHF. The sequenced CDR3 bases are TGTGCCAGTAGTCCGGACAGGGGGCTGGGTCAGCCC.

A word on this clone: The observed sequence ends 3 residues before the CDR3 terminus, with the missing tail filled in from the germline J gene. V is TRBV19 and J is TRBJ1-5; D is unresolved. Germline V gives CDR1 LNHDA, CDR2 SQIVND (reference sequence). The CDR3 consists of 16 residues. V lost 3 bases and J 2 bases, leaving 14 bases between the germline ends. This CDR3 is CASSIFRIRGNQPQHF. The DNA read from the CDR3 is TGTGCCAGTAGTATCTTTCGCATCCGGGGCAATCAGCCC.

The CDR3 sequence is CSVTREGRDGYTF. CDR3 DNA, as far as it was read: TGCAGTGTCACCCGAGAGGGGCGCGATGGC. The chain is built from TRBV20-1 and TRBJ1-2; TRBD1 is a possible D gene (5 bases). The CDR3 goes on 3 residues after the read ends, and that part is filled in from the germline J gene. The germline gives CDR1 DFQATT, CDR2 SNEGSKA (reference sequence). CDR3 length equals 13 residues. The V end was cut by 7 bases, the J end by 6 bases, with 18 bases between.

Points on this clone: Read sequence stops 3 residues before the CDR3 end, and the germline J gene provides the missing end. This chain links TRBV19 with TRBJ1-1; D may be TRBD1 (6 bases). The V gene's germline CDR1 is LNHDA and CDR2 SQIVND (reference sequence). Trimming stripped 11 bases from V and 3 bases from J, with 19 bases between. The CDR3 runs to 14 residues. Partial CDR3 DNA: TGTGCCTCTTTCCGAGGGGGGGGCTACACTGAA. Translation gives CASFRGGGYTE. The CDR3 in full is CASFRGGGYTEAFF.

In the case of this clone: From the germline J gene comes the end of the CDR3, since the read stops 3 residues before it. The genes are TRBV20-1 and TRBJ1-2, with D unresolved. The CDR3 has 12 amino acids. V was pared by 5 bases and J by 3 bases, with 10 bases between. CDR1 is DFQATT, CDR2 SNEGSKA, per germline (reference sequence). Here the CDR3 reads CSAQDEYYGYTF. The DNA read from the CDR3 is TGCAGTGCTCAGGATGAGTACTATGGC.

About this clone itself: The read terminates 3 residues before the CDR3 end, so the remaining end is supplied by the germline J gene. V is TRBV20-1 and J is TRBJ2-1; TRBD1 agrees at 8 bases. Germline-derived CDR1 and CDR2 are DFQATT and SNEGSKA (reference sequence). The CDR3 extends over 14 amino acids. V gave up 5 bases and J gave up 3 bases; unmatched junction bases: 6. This CDR3 is CSAQDRANYNEQFF. The covered CDR3 bases are TGCAGTGCTCAGGACAGGGCTAACTACAATGAG.

About this clone: The missing CDR3 end, 3 residues past where the read stops, is filled in from the germline J gene. The chain combines TRBV5-1 with TRBJ1-4; the match to TRBD1 covers 7 bases. Unmatched junction bases numbered 8, after V lost 5 bases and J lost 7 bases. The length of the CDR3 is 14 residues. Germline loops: CDR1 SGHRS, CDR2 YFSETQ. CDR3: CASRPDRAFEKLFF. The CDR3 DNA, read in part, is TGCGCCAGCAGACCCGACAGGGCATTTGAAAAA.

About this clone: The read ends 3 residues shy of where the CDR3 ends; the end is completed using the germline J gene. The chain links TRBV6-2 or TRBV6-3 to TRBJ1-1, with D hard to call. Germline V gene data show CDR1 as MNHEY and CDR2 as SVGEGT. The CDR3 spans 14 residues. The V end lost 5 bases, the J end lost 7 bases, and 17 bases lay between the germline ends. The covered CDR3 bases are TGTGCCAGCAGTCCCCAAGTGGCGCGGGTTGAA. Translating gives CASSPQVARVE. From start to end, the CDR3 is CASSPQVARVEAFF.

As concerns this clone: The sample carries other DNA sequences with the same CDR3. The CDR3 protein is CSVAGTRGNTIYF. CDR3 DNA (partial): TGCAGCGTCGCCGGGACTCGAGGAAACACC. The chain uses TRBV29-1 and TRBJ1-3; D is possibly TRBD1 (5 bases). The read terminates 3 residues ahead of where the CDR3 ends, so the germline J gene completes it. CDR3 length equals 13 residues. Trimming removed 6 bases at V and 4 bases at J, with 13 bases between. CDR1 SQVTM and CDR2 ANQGSEA come from the germline V gene. Full variable domain (remainder filled in from reference TRBV29-1 and TRBJ1-3): SAVISQKPSRDICQRGTSLTIQCQVDSQVTMMFWYRQQPGQSLTLIATANQGSEATYESGFVIDKFPISRPNLTFSTLTVSNMSPEDSSIYLCSVAGTRGNTIYFGEGSWLTVV.

As regards this clone: The DNA ends 3 residues before the CDR3 does, and the rest of the CDR3 is filled in from the germline J gene. The rearrangement uses TRBV25-1 and TRBJ2-5, with 8 bases that match TRBD2. The CDR3 is 15 amino acids. Germline V gene data show CDR1 as MGHDK and CDR2 as SYGVNS. The V and J ends lost 4 bases and 3 bases, in that order; junction bases with no gene match: 7. Here the CDR3 reads CASSATPGLEETQYF. The covered CDR3 bases are TGTGCCAGCAGTGCCACTCCGGGACTAGAAGAGACC.

As concerns this clone: The CDR3 is cut off 3 residues early in the read; its end comes from the germline J gene. The chain links TRBV2 to TRBJ1-5; D is possibly TRBD1 (6 bases). The CDR3 loop spans 14 amino acids. Germline CDR1 is SNHLY and CDR2 is FYNNEI. With 8 bases removed from V and 3 bases from J, the gap between germline ends came to 14 bases. CDR3 in amino acids: CASLTGLANQPQHF. CDR3 DNA, as far as it was read: TGTGCCAGCCTGACAGGTTTGGCCAATCAGCCC.

Points on this clone: The read terminates 3 residues ahead of where the CDR3 ends, so the germline J gene completes it. The chain employs TRBV30 and TRBJ2-5, with 7 bases that match TRBD1. The CDR3 consists of 15 residues. Germline V lookup: CDR1 GTSNPN, CDR2 SVGIG (reference sequence). V trimming: 2 bases; J trimming: 4 bases; junction bases outside the gene matches: 10. CDR3 loop: CAWSHPTGVLETQYF. The sequenced CDR3 bases are TGTGCCTGGAGTCACCCTACAGGGGTTTTAGAGACC. The whole variable domain, filled in from reference TRBV30 and TRBJ2-5, reads SQTIHQWPATLVQPVGSPLSLECTVEGTSNPNLYWYRQAAGRGLQLLFYSVGIGQISSEVPQNLSASRPQDRQFILSSKKLLLSDSGFYLCAWSHPTGVLETQYFGPGTRLLVL.

About this clone itself: Sequencing ends 3 residues short of the CDR3 end; the germline J gene provides the rest. The chain joins TRBV20-1 to TRBJ2-3, with D possibly TRBD2 on 6 matching bases. Germline CDR1 and CDR2: DFQATT and SNEGSKA (reference sequence). This CDR3 comprises 13 residues. The V end lost 8 bases, the J end lost 4 bases, and 16 bases lay between the germline ends. The CDR3 protein is CSPLGLSSDTQYF. Incomplete CDR3 DNA: TGCAGTCCCCTGGGACTCTCCTCAGATACG.

Concerning this clone itself: Germline and junction disagree at one end, which may indicate a read error. The read halts 3 residues ahead of the CDR3 end, with the missing end drawn from the germline J gene. This chain uses TRBV4-2 with TRBJ2-4; TRBD1 matches 10 bases. CDR3 length: 14 residues. Germline CDR1 reads LGHNA; CDR2 reads YNFKEQ. The CDR3 sequence is CASSHRQGANIQYF. The sequenced part of the CDR3 DNA is TGCGCCAGCAGCCACCGACAGGGGGCTAACATT.